The 30 T cell receptor beta chains below all came from one sample that was sequenced in a study of glioma-infiltrating T cells after dendritic cell vaccination. As for time point: after dendritic cell vaccination, including at tumor progression/relapse. The method was immunoSEQ multiplex PCR; TCRdb's version includes in-frame clones alone and lacks a portion of them. The sample holds tens of thousands of clones; approximately 81% are singletons and the top ten take about 8.5%. The sample was blood, taken after dendritic cell vaccination. These receptors were taken from a human donor with glioblastoma.

This chain links TRBV25-1 with TRBJ1-1; 7 bases line up with TRBD1. The germline gives CDR1 MGHDK, CDR2 SYGVNS. CDR3 length equals 14 residues. V dropped 5 bases and J dropped 1; count of bases not matched to a gene: 4. The CDR3, as DNA: TGTGCCAGCAGTCCCCGGACAGGGAACACTGAAGCTTTCTTT. Translating it yields CASSPRTGNTEAFF.

This clone came up a few times. The chain employs TRBV29-1 and TRBJ2-7; D might be TRBD1 (5 bases). V lost 2 bases to trimming and J lost 0 bases, with 8 bases between them. The CDR3 covers 13 residues. Germline V gives CDR1 SQVTM, CDR2 ANQGSEA. The CDR3 coding sequence is TGCAGCGTTGAATCCAGGGACTCCTACGAGCAGTACTTC. Amino acid sequence: CSVESRDSYEQYF.

The chain combines TRBV5-1 with TRBJ1-1, with TRBD1 identical over 10 bases. Trimming cost V 2 bases and J 7 bases; bases outside gene matches: 8. The CDR3 is 15 residues long. Per germline, CDR1 SGHRS and CDR2 YFSETQ. The CDR3 region is CASSFRTGGGIEAFF. CDR3 DNA: TGCGCCAGCAGCTTTAGGACAGGGGGAGGTATTGAAGCTTTCTTT. Using reference TRBV5-1 and TRBJ1-1 for the parts outside the CDR3, the full variable domain is KAGVTQTPRYLIKTRGQQVTLSCSPISGHRSVSWYQQTPGQGLQFLFEYFSETQRNKGNFPGRFSGRQFSNSRSEMNVSTLELGDSALYLCASSFRTGGGIEAFFGQGTRLTVV.

This chain uses TRBV4-1 with TRBJ1-3; 8 bases agree with TRBD1. Germline-derived CDR1 and CDR2 are MGHRA and YSYEKL. The CDR3 totals 14 residues. The junction had 2 bases not matched to a gene; V was cut back by 5 bases and J by 2 bases. CDR3 in DNA: TGCGCCAGCAGCTCACAGGGGGCTGGAAACACCATATATTTT. It encodes CASSSQGAGNTIYF.

This rearrangement joins TRBV7-9 to TRBJ1-2; unclear D gene. Trimming took 1 base from V and 9 from J, leaving 9 bases between them. The CDR3 loop spans 12 amino acids. Germline V gene lookup returns CDR1 SEHNR and CDR2 FQNEAQ (reference sequence). The CDR3 loop is CASSLERGSYTF. The DNA of the CDR3 is TGTGCCAGCAGCTTAGAGCGGGGAAGCTACACCTTC. Drawing the rest from reference TRBV7-9 and TRBJ1-2, the complete variable domain is DTGVSQNPRHKITKRGQNVTFRCDPISEHNRLYWYRQTLGQGPEFLTYFQNEAQLEKSRLLSDRFSAERPKGSFSTLEIQRTEQGDSAMYLCASSLERGSYTFGSGTRLTVV.

The chain combines TRBV2 with TRBJ1-6; 7 bases map to TRBD1. CDR1 is SNHLY and CDR2 is FYNNEI in the germline V gene. The CDR3 covers 11 residues. V lost 3 bases, J lost 18 bases, and 5 bases stayed unmatched. The CDR3 sequence: CASSDPGQHHF. The CDR3 DNA follows: TGTGCCAGCAGTGACCCGGGACAGCACCACTTT.

The chain is built from TRBV5-8 and TRBJ2-1; 8 bases agree with TRBD2. The trim removed 4 bases at V and 3 bases at J, leaving 6 bases unmatched. CDR1 is SGHTS, CDR2 YDEGEE, per germline. This CDR3 spans 15 amino acids. The CDR3 sequence: CASSRSGRGYNEQFF. CDR3 nucleotides: TGTGCCAGCAGCAGAAGCGGGAGAGGCTACAATGAGCAGTTCTTC.

This chain uses TRBV4-2 with TRBJ2-5, with 7 bases identical to TRBD1. The CDR3 runs to 15 residues. Germline V gene data show CDR1 as LGHNA and CDR2 as YNFKEQ. V lost 0 bases, J lost 5 bases, and 6 bases stayed unmatched. The CDR3 DNA reads as TGTGCCAGCAGCCAAGATCGCACAGGGGCCGAGACCCAGTACTTC. Translated, it gives CASSQDRTGAETQYF.

The chain employs TRBV4-1 and TRBJ1-4, with D possibly TRBD1 on 6 matching bases. Germline assignment: CDR1 MGHRA and CDR2 YSYEKL. There are 14 residues in the CDR3. V was shortened by 4 bases and J by 4 bases, with 10 bases between the two germline ends. The CDR3: CASSPGQFNEKLFF. CDR3 nucleotide sequence: TGCGCCAGCAGCCCCGGACAGTTTAATGAAAAACTGTTTTTT.

The CDR3 loop is CASSGDREQPQHF. The CDR3 DNA follows: TGTGCCAGCAGTGGAGACAGGGAACAGCCCCAGCATTTT. The rearrangement joins TRBV2 to TRBJ1-5, with 7 positions matching TRBD1. CDR3 size: 13 residues. The trim removed 4 bases at V and 7 bases at J, leaving 4 bases unmatched. Germline V gene sequence: CDR1 SNHLY, CDR2 FYNNEI.

This clone appeared a few times. V and J are TRBV5-1 and TRBJ2-1; D is undetermined. Germline lookup yields CDR1 SGHRS and CDR2 YFSETQ. Trimming stripped 0 bases from V and 0 bases from J, with 10 bases between. The CDR3 has 16 residues. CDR3 loop: CASSLGGVRSYNEQFF. CDR3 nucleotides: TGCGCCAGCAGCTTGGGAGGCGTTCGCTCCTACAATGAGCAGTTCTTC.

The rearrangement links TRBV11-3 to TRBJ2-1, with D maybe TRBD1 (5 bases). Per the germline V gene, CDR1 is SGHNT and CDR2 is YENEEA. The V gene lost 5 bases and the J gene lost 6 bases, with 8 bases spanning the gap. The length of the CDR3 is 12 residues. The chain's CDR3 is CASSKTVNEQFF. The CDR3, as DNA: TGTGCCAGCAGCAAGACAGTCAATGAGCAGTTCTTC. The whole variable domain, remainder taken from reference TRBV11-3 and TRBJ2-1, is EAGVVQSPRYKIIEKKQPVAFWCNPISGHNTLYWYLQNLGQGPELLIRYENEEAVDDSQLPKDRFSAERLKGVDSTLKIQPAELGDSAVYLCASSKTVNEQFFGPGTRLTVL.

The J gene is TRBJ2-1, the V gene TRBV7-2; D is perhaps TRBD2 (6 bases). CDR3 length: 17 residues. Germline V gene sequence: CDR1 SGHTA, CDR2 FQGNSA. V was cut by 7 bases and J by 3 bases, with 22 bases left in between. The CDR3 region has the DNA TGTGCCAGCACCTTTAGGAGGGATAGAGTCCTCTACAATGAGCAGTTCTTC. Protein product: CASTFRRDRVLYNEQFF.

The chain links TRBV29-1 to TRBJ2-3; D possibly corresponds to TRBD1 (6 bases). The germline gives CDR1 SQVTM, CDR2 ANQGSEA. The CDR3 spans 12 residues. This chain's CDR3 is CSFRGSTDTQYF. As DNA, the CDR3 is TGCAGTTTTAGGGGGAGCACAGATACGCAGTATTTT.

This chain links TRBV9 with TRBJ2-7; TRBD1 aligns across 9 bases. V shed 2 bases and J 6 bases; nucleotides not matched to a gene: 9. This CDR3 has 15 amino acids. Looked up from germline, CDR1 is SGDLS and CDR2 is YYNGEE. CDR3 nucleotides: TGTGCCAGCAGCGTCGGACGGGACAGGGCGGTCGAGCAGTACTTC. It specifies CASSVGRDRAVEQYF.

This chain uses TRBV7-2 with TRBJ2-5; 7 bases line up with TRBD1. This CDR3 has 15 residues. Unmatched junction bases numbered 8, after V lost 5 bases and J lost 2 bases. CDR1 and CDR2 from the germline V gene are SGHTA and FQGNSA. The CDR3 here is CASSDRGTAQETQYF. As DNA, the CDR3 is TGTGCCAGCAGCGACAGAGGGACAGCGCAAGAGACCCAGTACTTC.

CDR3 amino acids: CASRPTWKNTEAFF. In DNA form, the CDR3 reads TGTGCCAGCAGACCGACATGGAAAAACACTGAAGCTTTCTTT. The chain uses TRBV6-5 and TRBJ1-1; D gene uncertain. This CDR3 is built from 14 residues. CDR1 is MNHEY, CDR2 SVGAGI, per germline. The V end lost 6 bases, the J end lost 2 bases, and 13 bases lay between the germline ends.

This chain uses TRBV9 with TRBJ2-3; tentative D call: TRBD2 (7 bases). Germline V gene lookup returns CDR1 SGDLS and CDR2 YYNGEE. The CDR3 runs to 17 residues. Deletions cut 4 bases from V and 5 bases from J, with 23 bases between. The CDR3 region is CASSPPRGGRAKDTQYF. In nucleotides, the CDR3 is TGTGCCAGCAGCCCCCCAAGGGGGGGGAGGGCCAAAGATACGCAGTATTTT.

The V gene is TRBV28, the J gene TRBJ2-1, with D perhaps TRBD2 (6 bases). The CDR3 contains 15 residues. V lost 8 bases and J lost 8, with 22 bases in between. Germline loops: CDR1 MDHEN, CDR2 SYDVKM. Here the CDR3 reads CASGDYRDSSDEQFF. CDR3 DNA: TGTGCCAGCGGTGATTACCGGGACTCCTCTGATGAGCAGTTCTTC.

As regards this clone: This could be a read error, since a much larger clone is one nucleotide away. The chain is built from TRBV6-1 and TRBJ2-1; tentative D call: TRBD2 (6 bases). The CDR3 extends over 14 amino acids. Germline V gene sequence: CDR1 MNHNS, CDR2 SASEGT. Trimming left V 3 bases short and J 0 bases short, with 6 bases between. CDR3 residues: CASSDGGSYNEQFF. The CDR3 DNA reads TGTGCCAGCAGTGACGGGGGCTCCTACAATGAGCAGTTCTTC.

The rearrangement uses TRBV5-1 and TRBJ2-2; possible D gene TRBD1, 5 bases. CDR1 and CDR2 from the germline V gene are SGHRS and YFSETQ. V was shortened by 0 bases and J by 0 bases, with 9 bases between the two germline ends. This CDR3 region has 16 residues. CDR3 region: CASSLGAGPNTGELFF. For the CDR3, the DNA is TGCGCCAGCAGCTTGGGAGCAGGGCCGAACACCGGGGAGCTGTTTTTT.

The chain couples TRBV7-6 to TRBJ1-2, with D possibly TRBD1 on 5 matching bases. V was clipped by 5 bases and J by 5 bases, with 27 bases between them. Germline V CDR1 and CDR2: SGHVS, FNYEAQ. This CDR3 has 18 amino acids. The CDR3 loop reads CASSPPPGEIGLGYGYTF. The CDR3 coding sequence is TGTGCCAGCAGCCCACCCCCGGGGGAGATTGGGCTAGGGTATGGCTACACCTTC. The full variable domain, its missing parts supplied by reference TRBV7-6 and TRBJ1-2, is GAGVSQSPRYKVTKRGQDVALRCDPISGHVSLYWYRQALGQGPEFLTYFNYEAQQDKSGLPNDRFSAERPEGSISTLTIQRTEQRDSAMYRCASSPPPGEIGLGYGYTFGSGTRLTVV.

This chain joins TRBV4-1 and TRBJ1-1; 7 nucleotides match TRBD1. Germline assignment: CDR1 MGHRA and CDR2 YSYEKL. The CDR3 runs 13 residues. V was pared by 2 bases and J by 7 bases, with 4 bases of the junction left unmatched. CDR3 in amino acids: CASSQPGGIEAFF. CDR3 sequence (DNA): TGCGCCAGCAGCCAACCAGGGGGAATTGAAGCTTTCTTT.

The gene calls are TRBV28 and TRBJ1-5; TRBD1 aligns across 8 bases. CDR1 MDHEN and CDR2 SYDVKM come from the germline V gene. CDR3 size: 15 residues. J gave up 2 bases and V 4 bases, and 4 bases lay outside the gene matches. The CDR3: CASSSQGAGNQPQHF. The CDR3 DNA is TGTGCCAGCAGTTCGCAGGGGGCGGGCAATCAGCCCCAGCATTTT.

The chain links TRBV29-1 to TRBJ2-3, with D possibly being TRBD2 (6 bases). Germline V gene sequence: CDR1 SQVTM, CDR2 ANQGSEA. With 4 bases removed from V and 0 bases from J, the gap between germline ends came to 14 bases. The CDR3 has 15 residues. Written as DNA, the CDR3 is TGCAGCGTTGCCGCGGGGCTTTCTAGCACAGATACGCAGTATTTT. Translation gives CSVAAGLSSTDTQYF.

The CDR3 protein is CASSLGQTNTEAFF. The DNA of the CDR3 is TGTGCCAGCAGCTTGGGACAGACGAACACTGAAGCTTTCTTT. The chain has TRBV5-4 and TRBJ1-1, with D tentatively TRBD1 (5 bases). Deletions cut 0 bases from V and 1 base from J, with 7 bases between. CDR1 SGHNT and CDR2 YYREEE come from the germline V gene (reference sequence). This CDR3 has 14 residues.

The chain couples TRBV9 to TRBJ2-3, with TRBD2 identical over 8 bases. Germline V gene lookup returns CDR1 SGDLS and CDR2 YYNGEE. The V and J ends lost 5 bases and 4 bases, in that order; junction bases with no gene match: 9. This CDR3 has 15 residues. CDR3 DNA: TGTGCCAGCAGTCTACCGGGACTAGGCTCAGATACGCAGTATTTT. It translates to CASSLPGLGSDTQYF.

This clone was counted only a few times. The V call is TRBV4-2, the J call TRBJ1-1; weak D call: TRBD1 (6 bases). The CDR3 consists of 15 residues. The V end was cut by 0 bases, the J end by 1 base, with 9 bases between. Germline V gene data show CDR1 as LGHNA and CDR2 as YNFKEQ. The CDR3, as DNA: TGTGCCAGCAGCCAAGAAAGGGGGAGGAACACTGAAGCTTTCTTT. Translating it yields CASSQERGRNTEAFF.

The chain has TRBV6-4 and TRBJ2-3; D is possibly TRBD1 or TRBD2 (9 bases each). V was cut by 1 base and J by 2 bases, with 34 bases left in between. This CDR3 contains 23 residues. Germline values: CDR1 MRHNA, CDR2 SNTAGT. The CDR3 spells CASSDYGTGPTWALAGNTDTQYF. CDR3 nucleotide sequence: TGTGCCAGCAGTGACTACGGGACAGGGCCAACTTGGGCTCTAGCGGGGAACACAGATACGCAGTATTTT.

The chain uses TRBV19 and TRBJ2-7; tentative D call: TRBD2 (6 bases). The germline gives CDR1 LNHDA, CDR2 SQIVND (reference sequence). The V end lost 6 bases, the J end lost 2 bases, and 14 bases lay between the germline ends. The CDR3 is made up of 14 amino acids. DNA for the CDR3: TGTGCCAGTAGGCGGGGCTCCATTCCCTACGAGCAGTACTTC. This codes for CASRRGSIPYEQYF.